This T cell receptor beta chain was sequenced in a study of beta chain features in type 1 diabetes. The sequenced template was cDNA made from the entire isolated RNA. Libraries were prepared by immunoSEQ multiplex PCR; TCRdb keeps only in-frame clonotypes and omits some of them. The sample shows about 160,000 clones, approximately 8.1% of them seen only once. Trimming left V 3 bases short and J 6 bases short, with 12 bases between. Germline V CDR1 and CDR2: SQVTM, ANQGSEA. The CDR3 totals 12 residues. The V call is TRBV29-1, the J call TRBJ2-7, with D tentatively TRBD1 (6 bases). Sequenced input: central memory CD4+ T cells from blood. This receptor was taken from a man in his late teens or twenties in good health. The CDR3: CSVEPSRGEQYF. The CDR3 DNA follows: TGCAGCGTTGAGCCCTCCAGGGGCGAGCAGTACTTC.